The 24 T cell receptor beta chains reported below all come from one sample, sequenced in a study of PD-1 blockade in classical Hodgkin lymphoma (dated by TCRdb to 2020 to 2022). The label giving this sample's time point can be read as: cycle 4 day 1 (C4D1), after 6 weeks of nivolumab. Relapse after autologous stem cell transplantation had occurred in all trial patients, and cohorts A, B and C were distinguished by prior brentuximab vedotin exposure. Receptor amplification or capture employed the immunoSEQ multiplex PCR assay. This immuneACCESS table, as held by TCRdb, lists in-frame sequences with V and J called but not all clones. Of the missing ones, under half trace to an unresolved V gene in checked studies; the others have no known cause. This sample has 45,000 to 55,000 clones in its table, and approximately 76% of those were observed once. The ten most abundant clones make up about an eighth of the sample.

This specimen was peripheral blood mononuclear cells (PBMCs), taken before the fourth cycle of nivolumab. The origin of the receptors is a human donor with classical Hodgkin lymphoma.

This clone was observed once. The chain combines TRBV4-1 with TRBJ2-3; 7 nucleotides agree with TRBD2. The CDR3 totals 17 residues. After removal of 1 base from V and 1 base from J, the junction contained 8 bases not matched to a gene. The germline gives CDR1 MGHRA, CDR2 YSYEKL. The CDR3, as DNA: TGCGCCAGCAGCCAAGGGCGGGGGTTGGCGGGCACAGATACGCAGTATTTT. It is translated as CASSQGRGLAGTDTQYF.

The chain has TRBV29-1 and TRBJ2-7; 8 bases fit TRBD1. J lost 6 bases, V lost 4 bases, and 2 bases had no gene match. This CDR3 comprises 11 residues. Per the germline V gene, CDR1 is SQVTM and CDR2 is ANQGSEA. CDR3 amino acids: CSVARGPEQYF. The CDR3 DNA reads TGCAGCGTTGCCAGGGGGCCCGAGCAGTACTTC.

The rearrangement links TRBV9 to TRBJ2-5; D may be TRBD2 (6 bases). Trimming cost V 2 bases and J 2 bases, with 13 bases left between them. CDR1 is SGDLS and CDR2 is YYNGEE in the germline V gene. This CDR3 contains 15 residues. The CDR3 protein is CASSVSGESQETQYF. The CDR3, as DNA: TGTGCCAGCAGCGTTTCGGGAGAAAGTCAAGAGACCCAGTACTTC.

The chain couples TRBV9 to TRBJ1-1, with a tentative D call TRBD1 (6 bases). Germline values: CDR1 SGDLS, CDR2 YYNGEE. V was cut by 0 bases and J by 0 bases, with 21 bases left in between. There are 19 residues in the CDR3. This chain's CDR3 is CASSVDPHVAGDMNTEAFF. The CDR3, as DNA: TGTGCCAGCAGCGTAGATCCCCATGTGGCAGGGGACATGAACACTGAAGCTTTCTTT.

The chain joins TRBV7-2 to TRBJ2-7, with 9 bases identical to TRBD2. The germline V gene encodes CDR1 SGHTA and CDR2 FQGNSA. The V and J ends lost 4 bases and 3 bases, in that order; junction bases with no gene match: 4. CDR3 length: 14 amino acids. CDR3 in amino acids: CASSSFSGSYEQYF. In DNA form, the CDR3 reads TGTGCCAGCAGCTCCTTTAGCGGGAGCTACGAGCAGTACTTC.

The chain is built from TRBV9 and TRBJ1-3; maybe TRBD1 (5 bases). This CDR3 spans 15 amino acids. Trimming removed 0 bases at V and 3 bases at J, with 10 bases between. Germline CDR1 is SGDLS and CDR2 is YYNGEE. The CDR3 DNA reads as TGTGCCAGCAGCGTAGGACAGCTCTATGGAAACACCATATATTTT. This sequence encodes CASSVGQLYGNTIYF.

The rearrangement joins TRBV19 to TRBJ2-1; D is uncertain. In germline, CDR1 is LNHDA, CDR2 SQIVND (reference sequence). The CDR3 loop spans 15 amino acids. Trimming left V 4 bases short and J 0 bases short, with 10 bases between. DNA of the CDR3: TGTGCCAGTAGTAGGGCCCTCTTCTCCTACAATGAGCAGTTCTTC. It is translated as CASSRALFSYNEQFF.

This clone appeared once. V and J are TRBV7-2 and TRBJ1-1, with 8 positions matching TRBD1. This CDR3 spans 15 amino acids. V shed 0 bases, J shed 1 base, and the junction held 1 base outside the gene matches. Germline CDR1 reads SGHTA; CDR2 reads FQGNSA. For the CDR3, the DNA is TGTGCCAGCAGCTTAGCCGGGACAGGGAACACTGAAGCTTTCTTT. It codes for CASSLAGTGNTEAFF.

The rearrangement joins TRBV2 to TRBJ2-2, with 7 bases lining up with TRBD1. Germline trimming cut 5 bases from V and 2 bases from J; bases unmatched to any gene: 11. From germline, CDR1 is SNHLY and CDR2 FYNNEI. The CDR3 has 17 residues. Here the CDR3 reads CASSLPRDRANTGELFF. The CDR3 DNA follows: TGTGCCAGCAGTCTCCCTCGAGACAGGGCCAACACCGGGGAGCTGTTTTTT.

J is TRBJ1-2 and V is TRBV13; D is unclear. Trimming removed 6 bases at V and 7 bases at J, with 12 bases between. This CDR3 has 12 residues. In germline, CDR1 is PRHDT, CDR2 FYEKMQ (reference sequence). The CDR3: CASSEEVAGYTF. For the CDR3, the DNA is TGTGCCAGCAGTGAAGAAGTGGCTGGCTACACCTTC.

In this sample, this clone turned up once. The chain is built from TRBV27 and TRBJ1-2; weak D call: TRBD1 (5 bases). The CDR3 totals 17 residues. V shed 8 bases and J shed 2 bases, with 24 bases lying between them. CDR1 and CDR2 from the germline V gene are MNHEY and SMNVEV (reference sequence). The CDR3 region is CASRLRDLLIGNYGYTF. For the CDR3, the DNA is TGTGCCAGCCGCCTCCGGGACCTACTGATCGGCAACTATGGCTACACCTTC.

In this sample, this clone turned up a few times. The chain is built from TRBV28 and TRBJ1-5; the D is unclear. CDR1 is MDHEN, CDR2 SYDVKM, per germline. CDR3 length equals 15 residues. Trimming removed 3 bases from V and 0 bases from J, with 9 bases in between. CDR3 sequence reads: CASSLGFNSNQPQHF. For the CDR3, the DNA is TGTGCCAGCAGTTTGGGGTTCAATAGCAATCAGCCCCAGCATTTT.

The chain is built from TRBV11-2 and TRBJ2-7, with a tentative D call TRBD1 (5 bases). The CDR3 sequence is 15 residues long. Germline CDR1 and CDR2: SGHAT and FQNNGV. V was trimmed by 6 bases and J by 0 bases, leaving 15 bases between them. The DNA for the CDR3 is TGTGCCAGCAGTCGAGACAGTGCTGACTCCTACGAGCAGTACTTC. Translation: CASSRDSADSYEQYF.

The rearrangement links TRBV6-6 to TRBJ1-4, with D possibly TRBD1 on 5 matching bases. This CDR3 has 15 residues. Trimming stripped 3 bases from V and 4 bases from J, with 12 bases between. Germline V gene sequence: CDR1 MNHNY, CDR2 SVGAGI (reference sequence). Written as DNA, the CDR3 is TGTGCCAGCAGTTATGCAGGGTGGAGTAATGAAAAACTGTTTTTT. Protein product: CASSYAGWSNEKLFF.

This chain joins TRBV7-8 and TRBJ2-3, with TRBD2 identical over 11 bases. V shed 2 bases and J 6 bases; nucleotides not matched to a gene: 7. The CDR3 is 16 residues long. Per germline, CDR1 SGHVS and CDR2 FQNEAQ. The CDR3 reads CASSLRRLAGRDTQYF. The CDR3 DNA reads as TGTGCCAGCAGCTTAAGAAGACTAGCGGGACGGGATACGCAGTATTTT.

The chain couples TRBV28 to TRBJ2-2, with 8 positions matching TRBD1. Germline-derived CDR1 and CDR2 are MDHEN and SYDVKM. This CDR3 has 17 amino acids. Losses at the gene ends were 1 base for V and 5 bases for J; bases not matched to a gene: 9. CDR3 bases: TGTGCCAGCAGTTTATACCCAGGGGGCGTTTTGACCGGGGAGCTGTTTTTT. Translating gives CASSLYPGGVLTGELFF.

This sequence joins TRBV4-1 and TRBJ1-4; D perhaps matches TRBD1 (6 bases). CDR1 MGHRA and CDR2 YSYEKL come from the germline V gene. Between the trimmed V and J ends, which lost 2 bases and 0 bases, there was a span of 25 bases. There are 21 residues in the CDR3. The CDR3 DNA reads TGCGCCAGCAGCCAAAGACGAGTCGACAGGACAAAAGGGGCAACTAATGAAAAACTGTTTTTT. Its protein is CASSQRRVDRTKGATNEKLFF.

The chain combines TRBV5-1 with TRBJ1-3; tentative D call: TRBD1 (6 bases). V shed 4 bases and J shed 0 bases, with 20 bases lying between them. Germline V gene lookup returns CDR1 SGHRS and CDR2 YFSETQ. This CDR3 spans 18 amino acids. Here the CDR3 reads CASSQYAGALLSGNTIYF. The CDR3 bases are TGCGCCAGCAGCCAATACGCAGGGGCCCTTCTCTCTGGAAACACCATATATTTT. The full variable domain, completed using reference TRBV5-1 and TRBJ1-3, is KAGVTQTPRYLIKTRGQQVTLSCSPISGHRSVSWYQQTPGQGLQFLFEYFSETQRNKGNFPGRFSGRQFSNSRSEMNVSTLELGDSALYLCASSQYAGALLSGNTIYFGEGSWLTVV.

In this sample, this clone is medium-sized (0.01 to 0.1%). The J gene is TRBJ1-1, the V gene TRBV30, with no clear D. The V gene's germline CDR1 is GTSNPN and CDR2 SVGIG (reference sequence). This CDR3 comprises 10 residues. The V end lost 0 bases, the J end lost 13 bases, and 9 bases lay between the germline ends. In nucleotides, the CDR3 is TGTGCCTGGAGTGTATGGTTTGTTTTCTTT. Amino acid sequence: CAWSVWFVFF.

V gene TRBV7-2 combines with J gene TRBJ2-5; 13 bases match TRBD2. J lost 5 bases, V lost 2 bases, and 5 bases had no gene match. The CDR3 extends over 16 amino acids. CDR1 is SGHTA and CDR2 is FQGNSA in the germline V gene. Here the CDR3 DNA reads TGTGCCAGCAGCTTACCGGGACTAGCGGGGTCTGAGACCCAGTACTTC. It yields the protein CASSLPGLAGSETQYF.

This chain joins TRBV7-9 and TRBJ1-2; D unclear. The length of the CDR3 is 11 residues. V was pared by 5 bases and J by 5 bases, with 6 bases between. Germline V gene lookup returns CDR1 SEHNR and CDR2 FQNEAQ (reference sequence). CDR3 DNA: TGTGCCAGCAGCGTTGAGTATGGCTACACCTTC. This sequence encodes CASSVEYGYTF.

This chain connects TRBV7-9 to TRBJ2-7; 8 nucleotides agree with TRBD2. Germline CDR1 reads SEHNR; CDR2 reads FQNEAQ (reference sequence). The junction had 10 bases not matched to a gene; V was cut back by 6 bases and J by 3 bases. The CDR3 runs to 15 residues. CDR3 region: CASRDRTGGDYEQYF. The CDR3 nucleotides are TGTGCCAGCAGGGACCGGACGGGAGGGGACTACGAGCAGTACTTC.

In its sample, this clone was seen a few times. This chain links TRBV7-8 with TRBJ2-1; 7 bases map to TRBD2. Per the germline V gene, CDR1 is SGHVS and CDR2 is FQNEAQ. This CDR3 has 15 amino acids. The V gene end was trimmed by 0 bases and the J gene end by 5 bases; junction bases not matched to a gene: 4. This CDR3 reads CASSLARGLDNEQFF. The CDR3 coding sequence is TGTGCCAGCAGCTTAGCACGTGGACTAGACAATGAGCAGTTCTTC.

CDR3 residues: CASSLSTSANTGELFF. Here the CDR3 DNA reads TGCGCCAGCAGCTTGAGCACTAGCGCGAACACCGGGGAGCTGTTTTTT. The rearrangement links TRBV5-1 to TRBJ2-2; 7 bases match TRBD2. Germline V gives CDR1 SGHRS, CDR2 YFSETQ. This CDR3 is built from 16 residues. Trimming took 1 base from V and 0 from J; bases not matched to a gene: 3.